The sequence of this T cell receptor (beta chain) was determined in a study of regulatory T cells in long-lasting Graves disease. TCR beta libraries were built with iRepertoire HTBI primers and Arm-PCR of CDR3 regions. TCRdb recomputed calls from the multiplex PCR reads with MiXCR, one row per CDR3 protein. The table shows some 330,000 distinct CDR3 sequences, with 12% occurring only once. The CDR3 is 15 amino acids. CDR1 SGHRS and CDR2 YFSETQ come from the germline V gene. Trimming pared 2 bases from V and 0 bases from J, leaving 10 bases between. Time point noted: newly diagnosed GD, antithyroid drugs for less than 3 months. Scientists built the TCR library using RNA that was extracted from PBMCs. The same specimen was also included in a second study, on T cells in Graves' hyperthyroidism and ophthalmopathy.

The sample was peripheral blood mononuclear cells (PBMCs), taken at new diagnosis, from a patient treated with antithyroid drugs. The receptor was derived from a woman aged 18-29 years with Graves disease. This chain uses TRBV5-1 with TRBJ2-3; TRBD1 might be the D (6 bases). CDR3 in amino acids: CASSFRTESTDTQYF. CDR3 coding DNA: TGCGCCAGCAGCTTTCGGACAGAGAGCACAGATACGCAGTATTTT.